One sample yielded the 10 T cell receptor beta chains listed below, sequenced in a study of cytomegalovirus exposure and HLA in healthy donors. The protocol was immunoSEQ multiplex PCR, while the TCRdb copy is restricted to in-frame clones and leaves out a portion. This sample has tens of thousands of clones, with 92% found just once. Source material: PBMCs. The receptors were gathered from a man aged 18 to 30 in good health and CMV-seronegative.

In its sample, this clone was seen once. This chain joins TRBV5-1 and TRBJ2-1; TRBD1 agrees at 9 bases. CDR1 and CDR2 from the germline V gene are SGHRS and YFSETQ. J was trimmed by 8 bases and V by 3 bases; bases with no gene match: 9. The CDR3 totals 15 residues. CDR3 bases: TGCGCCAGCAGCTCCGCCGGGACAGGGTCCCATGAGCAGTTCTTC. Amino acid sequence: CASSSAGTGSHEQFF.

This sequence joins TRBV19 and TRBJ1-3, with 7 positions matching TRBD1. Germline V CDR1 and CDR2: LNHDA, SQIVND (reference sequence). The CDR3 covers 15 residues. V lost 5 bases, J lost 4 bases, and 8 bases stayed unmatched. As DNA, the CDR3 is TGTGCCAGTAGTGTCGACAGGGAAGCGGGAAACACCATATATTTT. Its translation is CASSVDREAGNTIYF.

CDR3 protein: CATSRGQGGTYEQYF. The CDR3 DNA is TGTGCCACCAGCAGGGGACAGGGGGGGACCTACGAGCAGTACTTC. The V call is TRBV15, the J call TRBJ2-7; 11 nucleotides match TRBD1. The trim removed 3 bases at V and 2 bases at J, leaving 3 bases unmatched. Per the germline V gene, CDR1 is LNHNV and CDR2 is YYDKDF (reference sequence). This CDR3 is built from 15 residues. The whole variable domain, remainder taken from reference TRBV15 and TRBJ2-7, is DAMVIQNPRYQVTQFGKPVTLSCSQTLNHNVMYWYQQKSSQAPKLLFHYYDKDFNNEADTPDNFQSRRPNTSFCFLDIRSPGLGDTAMYLCATSRGQGGTYEQYFGPGTRLTVT.

The chain has TRBV27 and TRBJ2-2; D not certain. This CDR3 comprises 14 residues. Germline V gene data show CDR1 as MNHEY and CDR2 as SMNVEV (reference sequence). The ends were cut back, 3 bases at V and 2 bases at J, with 7 bases in the middle. The CDR3 bases are TGTGCCAGCAGTTTGGCGGCCAACACCGGGGAGCTGTTTTTT. It encodes CASSLAANTGELFF.

Details on this clone: The junction departs from germline at one end; a sequencing error may be responsible. This chain uses TRBV5-1 with TRBJ2-7; perhaps TRBD1 as D (6 bases). Per germline, CDR1 SGHRS and CDR2 YFSETQ. The CDR3 is made up of 15 amino acids. CDR3 residues: CASSLDRDIYYEQYF. The CDR3 DNA follows: TGTGCCAGCAGCTTGGATAGGGACATTTACTACGAGCAGTACTTC.

The chain is built from TRBV6-5 and TRBJ2-5; a weak D match, TRBD2 (6 bases). This CDR3 has 16 amino acids. CDR1 is MNHEY and CDR2 is SVGAGI in the germline V gene. Trimming pared 2 bases from V and 2 bases from J, leaving 15 bases between. The CDR3 reads CASSYRRLAGQETQYF. The CDR3 bases are TGTGCCAGCAGTTACCGGCGACTCGCGGGACAAGAGACCCAGTACTTC.

The V and J genes are TRBV27 and TRBJ2-1; 8 positions agree with TRBD2. V lost 3 bases, J lost 4 bases, and 5 bases stayed unmatched. The CDR3 loop spans 15 amino acids. CDR1 MNHEY and CDR2 SMNVEV come from the germline V gene (reference sequence). The CDR3 spells CASSFFSGGYNEQFF. In DNA, the CDR3 is TGTGCCAGCAGTTTTTTCAGCGGGGGATACAATGAGCAGTTCTTC.

The V gene is TRBV6-6, the J gene TRBJ1-5, with 7 bases matching TRBD1. V was pared by 6 bases and J by 5 bases, with 4 bases of the junction left unmatched. Germline V gene sequence: CDR1 MNHNY, CDR2 SVGAGI (reference sequence). CDR3 length equals 13 residues. CDR3 amino acids: CASRPTGDQPQHF. CDR3 DNA: TGTGCCAGCAGGCCCACAGGGGATCAGCCCCAGCATTTT.

The V call is TRBV19, the J call TRBJ1-5; 9 nucleotides match TRBD1. CDR3 length: 16 amino acids. Germline loops: CDR1 LNHDA, CDR2 SQIVND (reference sequence). V was clipped by 7 bases and J by 1 base; unmatched bases: 8. The chain's CDR3 is CASTADRGLSNQPQHF. CDR3 in DNA: TGTGCCAGTACCGCCGACAGGGGGTTAAGCAATCAGCCCCAGCATTTT.

This chain joins TRBV19 and TRBJ2-7, with TRBD1 identical over 7 bases. The CDR3 extends over 14 amino acids. The ends lost 2 bases at V and 2 bases at J; junction bases unmatched: 3. Germline-derived CDR1 and CDR2 are LNHDA and SQIVND (reference sequence). DNA for the CDR3: TGTGCCAGTAGTATATACCAGGGGGCCTACGAGCAGTACTTC. Translation: CASSIYQGAYEQYF.